This T cell receptor (beta chain) was captured in a study of T cell responses to AZD1222 COVID-19 vaccine. Here immunoSEQ multiplex PCR was the method, and the copy in TCRdb shows in-frame clones only, minus some. This table has fewer than 150,000 clones, about 90% appearing once. V lost 1 base and J lost 5, with 18 bases in between. CDR3 length: 16 amino acids. Germline loops: CDR1 SGDLS, CDR2 YYNGEE. This rearrangement joins TRBV9 to TRBJ2-5, with D perhaps being TRBD1 or TRBD2 (5 bases each). The source of this sequence is an adult in good health. The specimen was peripheral blood, collected on day 0 of AZD1222 vaccination. DNA for the CDR3: TGTGCCAGCAGCGTAAAGGGGACCGGAGTGGGGGAGACCCAGTACTTC. Translated, it gives CASSVKGTGVGETQYF.